This paragraph covers one T cell receptor beta chain sequence. What it recognizes is unknown. The TCR library protocol attached unique molecular identifiers to the individual cDNA molecules. A single record per CDR3 protein comes from TCRdb applying MiXCR to the 5' RACE reads. The repertoire holds about 50,000 distinct CDR3 sequences, with roughly 6.2% as singletons. Germline CDR1 is SGHTA and CDR2 is FQGNSA. The CDR3 is made up of 15 amino acids. After removal of 4 bases from V and 6 bases from J, the junction contained 9 bases not matched to a gene. These data belong to a study of early T cells in non-severe SARS-CoV-2 infection. Study context: It was bulk RNA from unsorted whole blood that was sequenced, and the chains were unpaired. Broader study findings: Sequences matched to VDJdb favored anti-spike CD8 responses, while private and CD4 specificities were missed.

The sequenced sample was whole blood, obtained at baseline. V is TRBV7-2 and J is TRBJ2-3; 8 nucleotides line up with TRBD1. This sequence originates from an adult who was a healthcare worker with PCR-confirmed SARS-CoV-2 infection or an uninfected control (not recorded which). In nucleotides, the CDR3 is TGTGCCAGCAGCTCCCGTGGGCAGGGGGCGGATACGCAGTATTTT. It is translated as CASSSRGQGADTQYF.